Presented here are 16 T cell receptor beta chains from one specimen sequenced in a study of vaccination and CD4 T cells after COVID-19. The assay that was used to sequence DNA from cultured CD4+ T cells was the Oncomine TCR Beta short-read assay. TCRdb called the PCR reads again in MiXCR, with one record for every CDR3 protein. Of about 6,100 distinct CDR3 sequences listed, about 40% are singletons. Their antigens are not known. Noted treatment: approximately nine-day PBMC culture with coronavirus spike peptide pools or control peptides (ViraFEST assay). Harvesting of the unexposed donor's CD4+ T cells predated the COVID-19 pandemic (2011-2018). Input material: CD4+ T cells from blood, cultured in vitro. Receptors originate from a human donor in good health.

The V and J genes are TRBV5-1 and TRBJ1-5; D possibly corresponds to TRBD1 (5 bases). The germline gives CDR1 SGHRS, CDR2 YFSETQ. V lost 2 bases and J 6 bases, leaving 18 bases between the germline ends. The CDR3 runs 16 residues. CDR3: CASSFGPLGGGQPQHF. CDR3 coding DNA: TGCGCCAGCAGCTTTGGCCCACTGGGGGGAGGTCAGCCCCAGCATTTT.

The V gene is TRBV24-1, the J gene TRBJ2-2, with D possibly TRBD2 on 6 matching bases. The CDR3 is 17 residues long. Per the germline V gene, CDR1 is KGHDR and CDR2 is SFDVKD. V lost 6 bases, J lost 4 bases, and 20 bases lay in between. As DNA, the CDR3 is TGTGCCACCAGTCGCGGGGACGCAGGAAGGAGCACCGGGGAGCTGTTTTTT. It codes for CATSRGDAGRSTGELFF.

This clonotype is categorized as medium-sized (0.01 to 0.1%). This chain connects TRBV7-9 to TRBJ1-2, with D uncertain. V lost 1 base, J lost 4 bases, and 10 bases lay in between. This CDR3 comprises 14 residues. Germline lookup yields CDR1 SEHNR and CDR2 FQNEAQ (reference sequence). The CDR3 nucleotides read TGTGCCAGCAGCTTAGGAGAGGGCACCTATGGCTACACCTTC. Translated, it gives CASSLGEGTYGYTF.

The chain employs TRBV11-1 and TRBJ1-2, with D maybe TRBD1 (5 bases). The CDR3 totals 15 residues. Germline V gene data show CDR1 as SGHAT and CDR2 as FQDESV (reference sequence). The V end lost 5 bases, the J end lost 0 bases, and 13 bases lay between the germline ends. Written as DNA, the CDR3 is TGTGCCAGCAGCCTTGGGACTGCGACTAACTATGGCTACACCTTC. Amino acids: CASSLGTATNYGYTF.

The chain uses TRBV12-3 or TRBV12-4 and TRBJ1-2, with 12 nucleotides matching TRBD1. The CDR3 sequence is 15 residues long. The V segment lost 5 bases and the J segment 4 bases; nucleotides outside the gene matches: 5. The CDR3 protein is CASSLGQGAIYGYTF. The DNA for the CDR3 is TGTGCCAGCAGTCTGGGACAGGGGGCCATCTATGGCTACACCTTC.

The chain carries TRBV19 and TRBJ1-1; D unclear. The CDR3 spans 13 residues. Trimming took off 6 bases at V and 0 bases at J, with 8 bases between the two ends. Germline V gene lookup returns CDR1 LNHDA and CDR2 SQIVND (reference sequence). DNA for the CDR3: TGTGCCAGTAGGACCAAAATGAACACTGAAGCTTTCTTT. Protein: CASRTKMNTEAFF.

This clonotype came up a few times. V is TRBV7-2 and J is TRBJ2-3; D is uncertain. This CDR3 contains 14 residues. With 3 bases removed from V and 6 bases from J, the gap between germline ends came to 13 bases. The germline V gene encodes CDR1 SGHTA and CDR2 FQGNSA. The CDR3 DNA reads TGTGCCAGCAGCTTTCGGGCGAATACCGATACGCAGTATTTT. It yields the protein CASSFRANTDTQYF.

This clonotype was seen a few times. The chain carries TRBV6-5 and TRBJ1-6; TRBD1 matches at 7 bases. Germline V lookup: CDR1 MNHEY, CDR2 SVGAGI. This CDR3 comprises 14 residues. The V and J ends lost 2 bases and 7 bases, in that order; junction bases with no gene match: 2. CDR3 region: CASSYDRENSPLHF. CDR3 DNA: TGTGCCAGCAGTTACGACAGGGAGAATTCACCCCTCCACTTT.

The chain couples TRBV20-1 to TRBJ1-4; no clear D. From germline, CDR1 is DFQATT and CDR2 SNEGSKA (reference sequence). The CDR3 contains 15 residues. Trimming removed 2 bases at V and 0 bases at J, with 10 bases between. The CDR3 is CSARRPGATNEKLFF. Here the CDR3 DNA reads TGCAGTGCTAGAAGACCAGGAGCAACTAATGAAAAACTGTTTTTT.

The chain joins TRBV14 to TRBJ1-6; no clear D. Germline CDR1 reads SGHDN; CDR2 reads FVKESK. The CDR3 covers 15 residues. Trimming left V 0 bases short and J 0 bases short, with 3 bases between. CDR3 nucleotides: TGTGCCAGCAGCCAAGACAGCTCCTATAATTCACCCCTCCACTTT. It specifies CASSQDSSYNSPLHF.

This chain links TRBV27 with TRBJ2-7, with D perhaps matching TRBD1 (5 bases). The ends were cut back, 6 bases at V and 4 bases at J, with 19 bases in the middle. The CDR3 is 15 amino acids. The germline V gene has CDR1 MNHEY and CDR2 SMNVEV (reference sequence). As DNA, the CDR3 is TGTGCCAGCAGCGGGCGGTCGACAGAACGATACGAGCAGTACTTC. As protein: CASSGRSTERYEQYF.

This chain joins TRBV6-1 and TRBJ1-5; D is possibly TRBD1 (5 bases). Germline values: CDR1 MNHNS, CDR2 SASEGT. Trimming pared 5 bases from V and 2 bases from J, leaving 10 bases between. The CDR3 consists of 14 residues. CDR3 in DNA: TGTGCCAGCAGTAGGGGTAATGGCAATCAGCCCCAGCATTTT. Residues: CASSRGNGNQPQHF.

The chain employs TRBV20-1 and TRBJ1-2; unclear D gene. The CDR3 has 12 amino acids. V gave up 3 bases and J gave up 7 bases, with 12 bases separating them. Germline V gives CDR1 DFQATT, CDR2 SNEGSKA (reference sequence). The chain's CDR3 is CSARIPPGGYTF. Written as DNA, the CDR3 is TGCAGTGCTAGGATCCCACCGGGTGGCTACACCTTC.

This clonotype was detected only a few times. The CDR3 DNA sequence: TGTGCCAGTAGTATACGTGACCGGCAATATGGCTACACCTTC. Its translation: CASSIRDRQYGYTF. V and J are TRBV19 and TRBJ1-2; D unresolved. The V end lost 2 bases, the J end lost 5 bases, and 12 bases lay between the germline ends. This CDR3 has 14 residues. Germline CDR1 reads LNHDA; CDR2 reads SQIVND (reference sequence). Based on the CDR3 plus reference TRBV19 and TRBJ1-2, the full variable domain is DGGITQSPKYLFRKEGQNVTLSCEQNLNHDAMYWYRQDPGQGLRLIYYSQIVNDFQKGDIAEGYSVSREKKESFPLTVTSAQKNPTAFYLCASSIRDRQYGYTFGSGTRLTVV.

This clonotype has just one count. This sequence joins TRBV6-1 and TRBJ2-7; D may be TRBD2 (5 bases). The CDR3 is made up of 12 amino acids. Looked up from germline, CDR1 is MNHNS and CDR2 is SASEGT. V was pared by 6 bases and J by 7 bases, with 13 bases between. This CDR3 reads CASSTLRGEQYF. CDR3 sequence (DNA): TGTGCCAGCAGCACCCTACGGGGAGAGCAGTACTTC.

The chain carries TRBV18 and TRBJ2-7; D gene unclear. The germline V and J ends were trimmed by 0 bases and 4 bases, with 7 bases remaining between them. This CDR3 comprises 13 residues. Germline values: CDR1 KGHSH, CDR2 LQKENI. In nucleotides, the CDR3 is TGTGCCAGCTCACCACCGGGATTATACGAGCAGTACTTC. Its translation is CASSPPGLYEQYF.